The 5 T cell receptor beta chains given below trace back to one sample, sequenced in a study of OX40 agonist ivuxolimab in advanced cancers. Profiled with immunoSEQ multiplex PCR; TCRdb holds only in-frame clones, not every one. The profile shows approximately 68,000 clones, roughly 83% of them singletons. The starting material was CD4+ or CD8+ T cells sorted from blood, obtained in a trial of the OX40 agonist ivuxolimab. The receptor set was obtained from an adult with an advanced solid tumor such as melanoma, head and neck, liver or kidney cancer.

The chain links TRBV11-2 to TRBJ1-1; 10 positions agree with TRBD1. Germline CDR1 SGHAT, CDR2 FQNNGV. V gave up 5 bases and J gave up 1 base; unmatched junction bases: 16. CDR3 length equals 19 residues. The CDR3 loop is CASSREGWGTGDKNTEAFF. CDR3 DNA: TGTGCCAGCAGCCGGGAGGGCTGGGGGACAGGGGACAAGAACACTGAAGCTTTCTTT.

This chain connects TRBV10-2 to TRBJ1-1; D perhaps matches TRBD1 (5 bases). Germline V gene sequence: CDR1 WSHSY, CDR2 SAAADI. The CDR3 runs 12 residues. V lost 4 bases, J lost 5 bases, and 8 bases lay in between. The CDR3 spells CASSVGGTEAFF. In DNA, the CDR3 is TGCGCCAGCAGTGTCGGGGGAACTGAAGCTTTCTTT.

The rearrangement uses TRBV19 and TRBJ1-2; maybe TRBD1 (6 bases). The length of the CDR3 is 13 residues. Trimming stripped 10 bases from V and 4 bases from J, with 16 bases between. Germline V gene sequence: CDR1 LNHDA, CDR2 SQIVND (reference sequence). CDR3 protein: CATLSGHVYGYTF. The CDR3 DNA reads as TGTGCCACCTTGTCGGGACATGTCTATGGCTACACCTTC.

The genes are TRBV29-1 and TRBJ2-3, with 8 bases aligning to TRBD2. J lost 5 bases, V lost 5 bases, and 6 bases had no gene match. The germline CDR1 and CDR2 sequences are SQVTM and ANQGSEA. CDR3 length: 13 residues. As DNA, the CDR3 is TGCAGCGTTCCGGGAGGGGGGGGAGATACGCAGTATTTT. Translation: CSVPGGGGDTQYF.

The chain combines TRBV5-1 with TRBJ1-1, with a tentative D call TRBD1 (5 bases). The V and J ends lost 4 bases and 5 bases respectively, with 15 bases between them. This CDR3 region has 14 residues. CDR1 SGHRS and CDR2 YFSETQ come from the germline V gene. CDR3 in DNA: TGCGCCAGCAGCCCCCAATGGGGGGGGACTGAAGCTTTCTTT. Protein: CASSPQWGGTEAFF. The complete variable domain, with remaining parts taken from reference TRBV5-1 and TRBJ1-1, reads KAGVTQTPRYLIKTRGQQVTLSCSPISGHRSVSWYQQTPGQGLQFLFEYFSETQRNKGNFPGRFSGRQFSNSRSEMNVSTLELGDSALYLCASSPQWGGTEAFFGQGTRLTVV.